The 17 T cell receptor beta chains below were found in one sample sequenced in a study of T-cell memory formation after mild COVID-19. TCRdb ran MiXCR on the 5' RACE reads and lists one entry per CDR3 protein. The sample holds some 250,000 distinct CDR3 sequences, 8.5% to 9.5% seen once. What was sequenced was PBMCs or a T cell subset sorted from them (not recorded which). The receptors here all came from a young man who had mild COVID-19 (a few samples of this study predate the infection). Cell type and time point are not known.

This clonotype was picked up a small number of times. The J gene is TRBJ2-1, the V gene TRBV7-9; D unclear. CDR1 is SEHNR and CDR2 is FQNEAQ in the germline V gene (reference sequence). CDR3 size: 17 residues. V dropped 0 bases and J dropped 5 bases, with 17 bases sitting between them. The chain's CDR3 is CASSLARGQVPNNEQFF. The CDR3 DNA reads TGTGCCAGCAGCTTAGCGAGAGGCCAGGTCCCCAACAATGAGCAGTTCTTC.

This clonotype was seen only a few times. The genes are TRBV11-2 and TRBJ1-1; no definite D call. The ends were cut back, 4 bases at V and 11 bases at J, with 8 bases in the middle. Germline CDR1 reads SGHAT; CDR2 reads FQNNGV. CDR3 size: 10 residues. The CDR3 DNA is TGTGCCAGCAGCTCAAGGGAGGCTTTCTTT. Its protein product is CASSSREAFF.

The chain carries TRBV14 and TRBJ2-5; D call uncertain. V lost 1 base and J lost 6, with 12 bases in between. This CDR3 spans 14 amino acids. Germline V lookup: CDR1 SGHDN, CDR2 FVKESK. CDR3 nucleotide sequence: TGTGCCAGCAGCCAAGGGGGTTCGGTTCAGACCCAGTACTTC. This translates into CASSQGGSVQTQYF.

In its sample, this clonotype was seen a few times. The rearrangement joins TRBV6-6 to TRBJ1-2; weak D call: TRBD1 (5 bases). The CDR3 consists of 14 residues. V lost 4 bases, J lost 2 bases, and 11 bases lay in between. CDR1 is MNHNY, CDR2 SVGAGI, per germline (reference sequence). For the CDR3, the DNA is TGTGCCAGCAGTTTCTCCTCAGGGAACTATGGCTACACCTTC. Residues: CASSFSSGNYGYTF.

In its sample, this clonotype was seen many times. The chain is built from TRBV5-1 and TRBJ1-2, with a possible D match to TRBD1 (6 bases). Germline assignment: CDR1 SGHRS and CDR2 YFSETQ. This CDR3 region has 15 residues. Trimming took 2 bases from V and 4 from J, leaving 15 bases between them. Here the CDR3 reads CASSFSGAGAYGYTF. The CDR3 DNA reads TGCGCCAGCAGCTTCTCTGGGGCAGGGGCCTATGGCTACACCTTC.

There are a few counts of this clonotype. The V and J genes are TRBV6-1 and TRBJ1-3, with a possible D match to TRBD1 (6 bases). This CDR3 has 17 amino acids. Trimming left V 1 base short and J 4 bases short, with 17 bases between. CDR1 is MNHNS, CDR2 SASEGT, per germline. The CDR3 reads CASSEVVGGYSGNTIYF. CDR3 nucleotides: TGTGCCAGCAGTGAAGTAGTGGGGGGCTATTCCGGAAACACCATATATTTT.

The chain links TRBV5-1 to TRBJ2-3; the D is unclear. Trimming removed 4 bases from V and 6 bases from J, with 9 bases in between. CDR3 length: 12 residues. CDR1 SGHRS and CDR2 YFSETQ come from the germline V gene. CDR3 sequence reads: CASSQIGDTQYF. Written as DNA, the CDR3 is TGCGCCAGCAGCCAGATCGGCGATACGCAGTATTTT.

A few counts support this clonotype. The chain couples TRBV4-3 to TRBJ2-4, with D perhaps TRBD2 (6 bases). CDR1 is LGHNA and CDR2 is YSLEER in the germline V gene. Trimming stripped 0 bases from V and 3 bases from J, with 12 bases between. This CDR3 comprises 16 residues. CDR3 loop: CASSQDYAGNKNIQYF. The CDR3 DNA reads TGCGCCAGCAGCCAAGATTATGCGGGGAACAAAAACATTCAGTACTTC.

The rearrangement links TRBV21-1 to TRBJ2-1. TRBV21-1 is an annotated pseudogene. The CDR3 is 13 residues long. The CDR3 coding sequence is TGTGCCAGCAGCAAAGTCCAGGACAATGAGCAGTTCTTC. Translation: CASSKVQDNEQFF.

The rearrangement uses TRBV6-5 and TRBJ2-3; 10 bases line up with TRBD1. Germline assignment: CDR1 MNHEY and CDR2 SVGAGI. The CDR3 spans 15 residues. After removal of 2 bases from V and 3 bases from J, the junction contained 2 bases not matched to a gene. The CDR3 region is CASSYGQGGTDTQYF. As DNA, the CDR3 is TGTGCCAGCAGTTACGGACAGGGGGGGACAGATACGCAGTATTTT.

A few counts support this clonotype. The chain's CDR3 is CASSSGASRNEAFF. The CDR3 region has the DNA TGCGCCAGCAGTTCTGGGGCTTCAAGGAATGAAGCTTTCTTT. The chain recombines TRBV10-1 with TRBJ1-1; D is perhaps TRBD1 (5 bases). The germline V and J ends were trimmed by 5 bases and 7 bases, with 17 bases remaining between them. This CDR3 has 14 residues. In germline, CDR1 is WNHNN, CDR2 SYGVQD (reference sequence).

J is TRBJ2-3 and V is TRBV24-1; TRBD2 agrees at 9 bases. Germline loops: CDR1 KGHDR, CDR2 SFDVKD. V shed 4 bases and J 5 bases; nucleotides not matched to a gene: 6. This CDR3 contains 15 residues. The CDR3 nucleotides read TGTGCCACCAGTGACCGTGGGACTAGCTTAGATACGCAGTATTTT. Translating gives CATSDRGTSLDTQYF.

This clonotype was found many times. J is TRBJ2-3 and V is TRBV6-2 or TRBV6-3; the D gene is possibly TRBD1 (7 bases). The CDR3 runs to 15 residues. Per germline, CDR1 MNHEY and CDR2 SVGEGT. The germline V and J ends were trimmed by 2 bases and 4 bases, with 13 bases remaining between them. The CDR3 protein is CASSYTQGGADTQYF. In DNA, the CDR3 is TGTGCCAGCAGTTACACCCAGGGGGGTGCAGATACGCAGTATTTT.

This clonotype turned up a few times. Sequence at one end of the junction differs from germline and may be a read error. The chain uses TRBV11-2 and TRBJ2-4; 9 positions agree with TRBD2. Germline values: CDR1 SGHAT, CDR2 FQNNGV. This CDR3 has 13 amino acids. CDR3 amino acids: CASSTGLARTGRF. Written as DNA, the CDR3 is TGTGCCAGCAGCACGGGACTAGCCCGTACCGGTCGTTTC. The complete variable domain, with remaining parts taken from reference TRBV11-2 and TRBJ2-4, reads EAGVAQSPRYKIIEKRQSVAFWCNPISGHATLYWYQQILGQGPKLLIQFQNNGVVDDSQLPKDRFSAERLKGVDSTLKIQPAKLEDSAVYLCASSTGLARTGRFGAGTRLSVL.

This clonotype showed up just a few times. The chain links TRBV10-3 to TRBJ2-1; 7 positions agree with TRBD1. The germline gives CDR1 ENHRY, CDR2 SYGVKD. V lost 4 bases, J lost 1 base, and 4 bases stayed unmatched. This CDR3 spans 15 amino acids. CDR3: CAISGPGQSYNEQFF. Here the CDR3 DNA reads TGTGCCATCAGTGGGCCGGGACAGTCCTACAATGAGCAGTTCTTC.

The J gene is TRBJ2-7, the V gene TRBV14; D gene uncertain. The germline V gene has CDR1 SGHDN and CDR2 FVKESK. CDR3 length: 15 residues. The V end lost 4 bases, the J end lost 2 bases, and 15 bases lay between the germline ends. The chain's CDR3 is CASSPLGVGPYEQYF. The CDR3 nucleotides read TGTGCCAGCAGCCCTCTTGGGGTGGGTCCCTACGAGCAGTACTTC.

This clonotype came up a few times. The chain carries TRBV7-9 and TRBJ2-2; D is possibly TRBD2 (5 bases). Germline V gene data show CDR1 as SEHNR and CDR2 as FQNEAQ (reference sequence). Trimming took off 5 bases at V and 1 base at J, with 11 bases between the two ends. The CDR3 is 15 residues long. This CDR3 reads CASSVRTGNTGELFF. The CDR3 DNA follows: TGTGCCAGCAGCGTAAGGACTGGGAACACCGGGGAGCTGTTTTTT.